The clone carrying this T cell receptor (beta chain) occurred a few times. Its antigen is currently unknown. The record originates from a study of cytomegalovirus exposure and HLA in healthy donors. This CDR3 comprises 15 residues. V dropped 0 bases and J dropped 1; count of bases not matched to a gene: 1. Germline V lookup: CDR1 PRHDT, CDR2 FYEKMQ (reference sequence). The study, taken as a whole, reports: One cluster of highly shared sequence variants probably arose as a sequencing artifact. CMV serostatus was the only recorded immune exposure for donors.

Amplification used 60 Vbeta primers and 13 Jbeta primers. Some clones are missing from TCRdb's copy, which holds only in-frame ones; the method was immunoSEQ multiplex PCR. The sample has fewer than 150,000 clones, over 70% seen once; the top ten hold roughly 3.1%. Sequencing was performed on PBMCs. The clonotype originates from a man under 40 in good health and CMV-seronegative. This chain joins TRBV13 and TRBJ1-2, with 8 nucleotides matching TRBD1. Written as DNA, the CDR3 is TGTGCCAGCAGCTTAGGGACAGGGGTTAACTATGGCTACACCTTC. It yields the protein CASSLGTGVNYGYTF. The whole variable domain, remainder taken from reference TRBV13 and TRBJ1-2, is AAGVIQSPRHLIKEKRETATLKCYPIPRHDTVYWYQQGPGQDPQFLISFYEKMQSDKGSIPDRFSAQQFSDYHSELNMSSLELGDSALYFCASSLGTGVNYGYTFGSGTRLTVV.